The clone carrying this T cell receptor beta chain has a handful of counts. The target antigen is unknown. The read is 3 residues too short to cover the CDR3 end, so that end is filled in from the germline J gene. The data derive from a study of T cell clonality in common variable immunodeficiency. Overall study findings and caveats: TCRbeta clonality was increased in CVID versus healthy controls. Common variable immunodeficiency TCR beta sequences reportedly had fewer deletions and N-nucleotide insertions. Shared TCRbeta clones were fewer between CVID subjects than controls.

In germline, CDR1 is SNHLY, CDR2 FYNNEI. The CDR3 loop spans 13 amino acids. No CVID subject was ill or on immunomodulatory drugs when sampled. CVID and control samples used equivalent genomic DNA input. TCRdb's copy holds only in-frame clones and misses some; the assay was immunoSEQ multiplex PCR. The specimen has some 25,000 clones, none found just once. This clonotype was sampled from a human donor with common variable immunodeficiency. The source material was peripheral blood mononuclear cells. This chain connects TRBV2 to TRBJ1-1; possibly TRBD1 for D (6 bases). The CDR3 sequence is CASSELGGTSAFF. The DNA read from the CDR3 is TGTGCCAGCAGTGAATTGGGGGGGACATCA.